This is a list of T cell receptor beta chains from one sample in a study of human T cells and chemical hapten exposure. MiXCR, run by TCRdb on the RACE reads, gives a single entry per CDR3 protein. The top ten hold less than 2% of the sample, which has under 200,000 distinct CDR3 sequences, roughly 15% seen once. The sequences come from whole blood, collected in connection with sensitization to the hapten diphenylcyclopropenone (DPC). The receptors shown here come from a woman aged 30 to 39 with alopecia areata. Some clones in this sample may be carry-over from other donors' samples. Each CDR3 is given with its conserved first and last residue. The order of the fields is J gene, clone size, D gene, V gene, CDR3 DNA, CDR3 protein. D genes are given only for firm matches. The size entry is marked missing in some rows and otherwise reads once, few, many or a size class.

j_call: TRBJ2-1; clone_size: few; d_call: TRBD2; v_call: TRBV7-3; cdr3_nt: TGTGCCAGCAGCGCCTGGACTAGCGGGAGAGGCGATGAGCAGTTCTTC; cdr3_aa: CASSAWTSGRGDEQFF
j_call: TRBJ2-1; clone_size: NA; d_call: TRBD2; v_call: TRBV5-5; cdr3_nt: TGTGCCAGCAGCTTGGGGTTAGCGGGAGGTTTCTACAATGAGCAGTTCTTC; cdr3_aa: CASSLGLAGGFYNEQFF
j_call: TRBJ2-7; clone_size: NA; d_call: TRBD1; v_call: TRBV28; cdr3_nt: TGTGCCAGCAGTTGGACAGGGCTAATTAGCAACGAGCAGTACTTC; cdr3_aa: CASSWTGLISNEQYF
j_call: TRBJ2-6; clone_size: many; d_call: NA; v_call: TRBV18; cdr3_nt: TGTGCCAGCTCACACCAGGACTCTGGGGCCAACGTCCTGACTTTC; cdr3_aa: CASSHQDSGANVLTF
j_call: TRBJ2-3; clone_size: NA; d_call: TRBD1; v_call: TRBV29-1; cdr3_nt: TGCAGCGTGGGGCGGGACAGGGGGCGGACAGATACGCAGTATTTT; cdr3_aa: CSVGRDRGRTDTQYF
j_call: TRBJ2-7; clone_size: many; d_call: TRBD2; v_call: TRBV6-2/TRBV6-3; cdr3_nt: TGTGCCAGCAGGGTAGCGGGAGGCCCGCCCTACGAGCAGTACTTC; cdr3_aa: CASRVAGGPPYEQYF
j_call: TRBJ1-5; clone_size: many; d_call: TRBD1; v_call: TRBV6-2/TRBV6-3; cdr3_nt: TGTGCCAGCAGTTACCCGACAGGGGCCAATCAGCCCCAGCATTTT; cdr3_aa: CASSYPTGANQPQHF
j_call: TRBJ2-2; clone_size: few; d_call: NA; v_call: TRBV7-6; cdr3_nt: TGTGCCAGCAGCCCCACCGGGCGAGGAGCCGGGGAGCTGTTTTTT; cdr3_aa: CASSPTGRGAGELFF
j_call: TRBJ1-1; clone_size: many; d_call: NA; v_call: TRBV7-6; cdr3_nt: TGTGCCAGCAGCTTTATGGCTGGGATGAACACTGAAGCTTTCTTT; cdr3_aa: CASSFMAGMNTEAFF
j_call: TRBJ2-1; clone_size: few; d_call: TRBD2; v_call: TRBV6-2/TRBV6-3; cdr3_nt: TGTGCCAGCAGTTTCGGACTAGCGGACCTCTCCTACAATGAGCAGTTCTTC; cdr3_aa: CASSFGLADLSYNEQFF
j_call: TRBJ2-1; clone_size: many; d_call: TRBD1; v_call: TRBV9; cdr3_nt: TGTGCCAGCAGCGTAGCCGGCAGGGGGAATCACAATGAGCAGTTCTTC; cdr3_aa: CASSVAGRGNHNEQFF
j_call: TRBJ2-3; clone_size: NA; d_call: NA; v_call: TRBV4-3; cdr3_nt: TGCGCCAGCAGCCACCAGACCGGGAACACAGATACGCAGTATTTT; cdr3_aa: CASSHQTGNTDTQYF
j_call: TRBJ2-2; clone_size: few; d_call: NA; v_call: TRBV2; cdr3_nt: TGTGCCAGCAGTGAGTTCGACCCGAACACCGGGGAGCTGTTTTTT; cdr3_aa: CASSEFDPNTGELFF
j_call: TRBJ2-3; clone_size: many; d_call: NA; v_call: TRBV14; cdr3_nt: TGTGCCAGCAGCCAAGGTTTAGCGGCGCAGTATTTT; cdr3_aa: CASSQGLAAQYF
j_call: TRBJ2-3; clone_size: NA; d_call: NA; v_call: TRBV3-1; cdr3_nt: TGTGCCAGCAGCCAAGCCCAAGTCCAGTTGTATGGCACAGATACGCAGTATTTT; cdr3_aa: CASSQAQVQLYGTDTQYF
j_call: TRBJ2-7; clone_size: NA; d_call: TRBD2; v_call: TRBV3-1; cdr3_nt: TGTGCCAGCAGCCATACTAGCGGGGGAGACCGGGAGCAGTACTTC; cdr3_aa: CASSHTSGGDREQYF
j_call: TRBJ2-5; clone_size: many; d_call: NA; v_call: TRBV29-1; cdr3_nt: TGCAGCGTTGAACTAGGGCGGAACCAAGAGACCCAGTACTTC; cdr3_aa: CSVELGRNQETQYF
j_call: TRBJ2-7; clone_size: NA; d_call: NA; v_call: TRBV29-1; cdr3_nt: TGCAGCGTTGGACAGGTTCTCGAGCAGTACTTC; cdr3_aa: CSVGQVLEQYF
j_call: TRBJ1-1; clone_size: few; d_call: TRBD1; v_call: TRBV7-9; cdr3_nt: TGTGCCAGCAGCTTAGGTATGTACGCCGGGACAGGGGACATGAACACTGAAGCTTTCTTT; cdr3_aa: CASSLGMYAGTGDMNTEAFF
j_call: TRBJ2-5; clone_size: NA; d_call: TRBD2; v_call: TRBV29-1; cdr3_nt: TGCAGCGTCCCATCCGGACTAGTACAAGAGACCCAGTACTTC; cdr3_aa: CSVPSGLVQETQYF
j_call: TRBJ2-1; clone_size: NA; d_call: NA; v_call: TRBV7-2; cdr3_nt: TGTGCCAGCAGCTTGCAGACAGGATCGGATGAGCAGTTCTTC; cdr3_aa: CASSLQTGSDEQFF
j_call: TRBJ2-3; clone_size: few; d_call: TRBD1; v_call: TRBV20-1; cdr3_nt: TGCAGTGCTAGAGATCGTCAAATGACAGGGCGCACAAGCACAGATACGCAGTATTTT; cdr3_aa: CSARDRQMTGRTSTDTQYF
j_call: TRBJ1-4; clone_size: few; d_call: NA; v_call: TRBV29-1; cdr3_nt: TGCAGCGTTGTATGGTCTAATGAAAAACTGTTTTTT; cdr3_aa: CSVVWSNEKLFF
j_call: TRBJ1-2; clone_size: NA; d_call: NA; v_call: TRBV7-9; cdr3_nt: TGTGCCAGCAGCCTGGTGTGGGGGAACTATGGCTACACCTTC; cdr3_aa: CASSLVWGNYGYTF